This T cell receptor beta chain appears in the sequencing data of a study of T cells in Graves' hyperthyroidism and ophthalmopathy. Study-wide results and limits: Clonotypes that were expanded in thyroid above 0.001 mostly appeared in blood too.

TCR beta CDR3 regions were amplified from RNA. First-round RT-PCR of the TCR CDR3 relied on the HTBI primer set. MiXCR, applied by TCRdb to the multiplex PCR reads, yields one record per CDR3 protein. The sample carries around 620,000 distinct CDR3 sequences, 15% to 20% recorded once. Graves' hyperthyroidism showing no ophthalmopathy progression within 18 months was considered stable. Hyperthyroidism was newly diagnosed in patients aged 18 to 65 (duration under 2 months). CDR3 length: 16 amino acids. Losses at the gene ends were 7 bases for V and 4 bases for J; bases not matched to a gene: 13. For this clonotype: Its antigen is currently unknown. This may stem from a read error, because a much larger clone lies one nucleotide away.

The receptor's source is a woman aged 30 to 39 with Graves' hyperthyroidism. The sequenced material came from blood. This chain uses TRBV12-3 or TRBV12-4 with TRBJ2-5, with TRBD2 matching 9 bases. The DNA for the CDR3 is TGTGCCAGCAAGGACCGGCGGGGGGGGACCCGAGAGACCCAGTACTTC. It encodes CASKDRRGGTRETQYF.